Shown below are 9 T cell receptor beta chains from a single sample sequenced in a study of T cell changes during pregnancy in multiple sclerosis. Produced via immunoSEQ multiplex PCR; TCRdb's table is partial and in-frame only. Of roughly 32,000 clones in the sample, 70% to 90% were seen once. Specimen: CD8+ T cells from peripheral blood mononuclear cells, collected in the third trimester of pregnancy. These receptors originate from a female donor with multiple sclerosis, enrolled in a pregnancy study.

This chain connects TRBV29-1 to TRBJ1-6; 9 positions match TRBD1. CDR1 and CDR2 (germline): SQVTM, ANQGSEA. The CDR3 loop spans 13 amino acids. V dropped 4 bases and J dropped 6; count of bases not matched to a gene: 1. This CDR3 is CSVAGQGNSPLHF. Here the CDR3 DNA reads TGCAGCGTTGCGGGACAGGGTAATTCACCCCTCCACTTT.

This chain uses TRBV21-1 with TRBJ2-4; the listed D gene, TRBD2, was not tested against the DNA. TRBV21-1 is assigned pseudogene status. CDR3 length: 16 residues. The CDR3 reads CASSRHRVPTKNIQYF. The CDR3 coding sequence is TGTGCCAGCAGCCGTCACCGCGTCCCTACCAAAAACATTCAGTACTTC.

The J gene is TRBJ2-3, the V gene TRBV9; D is undetermined. The CDR3 extends over 16 amino acids. The ends were cut back, 6 bases at V and 2 bases at J, with 19 bases in the middle. Germline values: CDR1 SGDLS, CDR2 YYNGEE. CDR3 region: CASTLLGGPFTDTQYF. The CDR3 nucleotides read TGTGCCAGCACCCTCCTTGGCGGCCCCTTCACAGATACGCAGTATTTT.

This sequence joins TRBV7-6 and TRBJ2-6, with D tentatively TRBD2 (5 bases). Trimming removed 1 base at V and 0 bases at J, with 10 bases between. Germline V lookup: CDR1 SGHVS, CDR2 FNYEAQ. This CDR3 contains 17 residues. As DNA, the CDR3 is TGTGCCAGCAGCTTAGGGTTTGGAGGCTCTGGGGCCAACGTCCTGACTTTC. Its protein is CASSLGFGGSGANVLTF.

This chain joins TRBV6-1 and TRBJ2-7, with a tentative D call TRBD1 (6 bases). This CDR3 comprises 14 residues. Trimming took 0 bases from V and 0 from J, leaving 6 bases between them. Per the germline V gene, CDR1 is MNHNS and CDR2 is SASEGT. CDR3 in amino acids: CASSEADSSYEQYF. CDR3 bases: TGTGCCAGCAGTGAAGCGGACAGCTCCTACGAGCAGTACTTC.

The CDR3 loop is CASRAYDRSNQPQHF. The CDR3 coding sequence is TGTGCCAGCAGAGCCTACGACAGGAGCAATCAGCCCCAGCATTTT. The chain has TRBV28 and TRBJ1-5; maybe TRBD1 (6 bases). Trimming stripped 6 bases from V and 1 base from J, with 13 bases between. The germline CDR1 and CDR2 sequences are MDHEN and SYDVKM. This CDR3 comprises 15 residues.

The chain carries TRBV2 and TRBJ2-7; no clear D gene. CDR1 is SNHLY, CDR2 FYNNEI, per germline. Between the trimmed V and J ends, which lost 4 bases and 4 bases, there was a span of 11 bases. This CDR3 comprises 13 residues. CDR3 sequence (DNA): TGTGCCAGCAGTGGCTTAGCTTCGTACGAGCAGTACTTC. It specifies CASSGLASYEQYF.

This clone was counted a single time. CDR3 sequence: CASSRTPDSGREQYF. CDR3 in DNA: TGTGCCAGCAGCCGGACTCCGGACTCCGGTAGGGAGCAGTACTTC. The chain is built from TRBV7-2 and TRBJ2-7; D perhaps matches TRBD2 (5 bases). Between the trimmed V and J ends, which lost 5 bases and 7 bases, there was a span of 21 bases. The length of the CDR3 is 15 residues. Germline loops: CDR1 SGHTA, CDR2 FQGNSA. Together with reference TRBV7-2 and TRBJ2-7, the CDR3 gives the full variable domain: GAGVSQSPSNKVTEKGKDVELRCDPISGHTALYWYRQSLGQGLEFLIYFQGNSAPDKSGLPSDRFSAERTGGSVSTLTIQRTQQEDSAVYLCASSRTPDSGREQYFGPGTRLTVT.

The chain is built from TRBV5-1 and TRBJ2-3, with D unclear. From germline, CDR1 is SGHRS and CDR2 YFSETQ. V lost 1 base and J lost 4, with 16 bases in between. CDR3 length: 16 residues. The CDR3 loop is CASSLKAGRGSDTQYF. In nucleotides, the CDR3 is TGCGCCAGCAGCTTGAAGGCCGGAAGAGGCTCAGATACGCAGTATTTT.